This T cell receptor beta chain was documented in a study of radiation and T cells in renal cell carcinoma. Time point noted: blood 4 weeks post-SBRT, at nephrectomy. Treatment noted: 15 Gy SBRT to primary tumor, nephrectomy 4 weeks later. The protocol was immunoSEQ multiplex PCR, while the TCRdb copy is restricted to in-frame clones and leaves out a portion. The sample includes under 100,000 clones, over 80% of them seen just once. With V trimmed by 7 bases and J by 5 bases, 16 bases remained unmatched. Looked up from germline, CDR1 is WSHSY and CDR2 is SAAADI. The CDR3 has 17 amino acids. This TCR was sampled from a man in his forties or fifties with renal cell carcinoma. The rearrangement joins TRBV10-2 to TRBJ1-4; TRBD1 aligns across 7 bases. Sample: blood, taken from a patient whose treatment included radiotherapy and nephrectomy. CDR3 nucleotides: TGCGCCAGCACTATGAATGGAGCGGGACAGCGAAATGAAAAACTGTTTTTT. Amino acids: CASTMNGAGQRNEKLFF.